The 24 T cell receptor beta chains below come from one sample, sequenced in a study of cytomegalovirus exposure and HLA in healthy donors. In the PCR, 60 Vbeta and 13 Jbeta primers were used. Clones were sequenced by immunoSEQ multiplex PCR, and TCRdb holds only the in-frame ones, with some missing. The sample gives 110,000 to 150,000 clones, around 78% of which show up once; about 2.5% is in the top ten. The material sequenced was PBMCs. The receptors stem from a woman aged 18-35 years in good health and CMV-seropositive.

The chain uses TRBV7-2 and TRBJ1-5; 9 bases line up with TRBD1. Germline CDR1 and CDR2: SGHTA and FQGNSA. The ends lost 6 bases at V and 3 bases at J; junction bases unmatched: 3. The CDR3 runs 14 residues. The chain's CDR3 is CASSRDRVNQPQHF. DNA of the CDR3: TGTGCCAGCAGTAGGGACAGGGTCAATCAGCCCCAGCATTTT.

V is TRBV5-4 and J is TRBJ1-4; D gene uncertain. CDR1 SGHNT and CDR2 YYREEE come from the germline V gene (reference sequence). Trimming shortened V by 1 base and J by 3 bases, and 10 bases separated the two germline ends. The CDR3 runs to 15 residues. CDR3 region: CASSLSGVPNEKLFF. Here the CDR3 DNA reads TGTGCCAGCAGCTTGTCTGGAGTTCCTAATGAAAAACTGTTTTTT.

The chain combines TRBV28 with TRBJ2-7, with D tentatively TRBD1 (6 bases). The V and J ends lost 10 bases and 7 bases respectively, with 26 bases between them. CDR3 length: 15 residues. Germline CDR1 and CDR2: MDHEN and SYDVKM. CDR3 sequence: CATLGGGTAELEQYF. The CDR3 nucleotides read TGTGCCACCCTAGGGGGTGGAACAGCGGAGTTAGAGCAGTACTTC.

Only a few counts were recorded for this clone. The V gene is TRBV5-1, the J gene TRBJ2-7, with 7 positions matching TRBD1. After removal of 3 bases from V and 1 base from J, the junction contained 16 bases not matched to a gene. The CDR3 runs to 18 residues. From germline, CDR1 is SGHRS and CDR2 YFSETQ. The CDR3 DNA follows: TGCGCCAGCAGCTCACTTAGAAACGACAGGGAATCGTCCTACGAGCAGTACTTC. It yields the protein CASSSLRNDRESSYEQYF.

The CDR3, as DNA: TGTGCCAGCAGCTCAGAATACAATGAGCAGTTCTTC. Encoded protein: CASSSEYNEQFF. The chain employs TRBV27 and TRBJ2-1; D gene unclear. Germline V gives CDR1 MNHEY, CDR2 SMNVEV (reference sequence). V was cut by 6 bases and J by 4 bases, with 7 bases left in between. This CDR3 contains 12 residues.

This clone was counted only a few times. The chain combines TRBV6-5 with TRBJ2-1, with TRBD1 matching 9 bases. The J segment lost 5 bases and the V segment lost 5 bases, leaving 7 bases of the junction unmatched. The CDR3 length is 15 residues. Germline V gene data show CDR1 as MNHEY and CDR2 as SVGAGI. The CDR3 loop reads CASSHPGQGHNEQFF. CDR3 DNA sequence: TGTGCCAGCAGTCATCCGGGACAGGGACACAATGAGCAGTTCTTC.

The J gene is TRBJ2-7, the V gene TRBV11-2, with TRBD2 matching 9 bases. J lost 2 bases, V lost 5 bases, and 16 bases had no gene match. This CDR3 region has 18 residues. The germline V gene has CDR1 SGHAT and CDR2 FQNNGV. CDR3 bases: TGTGCCAGCAGCCCGATATCGAGAGCGGGGGGTCAAACCTACGAGCAGTACTTC. This encodes CASSPISRAGGQTYEQYF.

CDR3 DNA: TGTGCCAGTACCCCACAGGGGGCGGGGCAGCCCCAGCATTTT. This codes for CASTPQGAGQPQHF. The V and J genes are TRBV19 and TRBJ1-5, with 9 bases fitting TRBD1. The CDR3 totals 14 residues. Losses at the gene ends were 7 bases for V and 7 bases for J; bases not matched to a gene: 8. Looked up from germline, CDR1 is LNHDA and CDR2 is SQIVND (reference sequence).

The V gene is TRBV10-1, the J gene TRBJ2-4, with 9 bases that match TRBD1. The CDR3 sequence is 14 residues long. Trimming removed 2 bases from V and 6 bases from J; junction bases left unmatched: 2. Germline loops: CDR1 WNHNN, CDR2 SYGVQD (reference sequence). CDR3 in DNA: TGCGCCAGCAGTGAGGGGGGACAGGGAAACATTCAGTACTTC. It translates to CASSEGGQGNIQYF.

The chain links TRBV7-9 to TRBJ2-4, with D perhaps matching TRBD2 (5 bases). The CDR3 sequence is 17 residues long. Germline CDR1 reads SEHNR; CDR2 reads FQNEAQ (reference sequence). The V end lost 4 bases, the J end lost 6 bases, and 22 bases lay between the germline ends. CDR3 nucleotides: TGTGCCAGCAGCTCTCCCCATCGGGAATCAGAAGGAAACATTCAGTACTTC. Translating gives CASSSPHRESEGNIQYF.

The chain links TRBV6-1 to TRBJ2-3, with 7 bases identical to TRBD1. The germline gives CDR1 MNHNS, CDR2 SASEGT. The CDR3 has 13 residues. The trim removed 5 bases at V and 8 bases at J, leaving 7 bases unmatched. The CDR3 loop is CASSSQGVPTQYF. For the CDR3, the DNA is TGTGCCAGCAGTTCGCAGGGGGTACCTACGCAGTATTTT.

The chain uses TRBV7-9 and TRBJ2-5, with a possible D match to TRBD2 (6 bases). This CDR3 spans 14 amino acids. Trimming took 2 bases from V and 4 from J, leaving 11 bases between them. Germline CDR1 SEHNR, CDR2 FQNEAQ (reference sequence). Here the CDR3 reads CASSLQTAGETQYF. The DNA of the CDR3 is TGTGCCAGCAGCTTACAAACAGCGGGAGAGACCCAGTACTTC. The whole variable domain, filled in from reference TRBV7-9 and TRBJ2-5, reads DTGVSQNPRHKITKRGQNVTFRCDPISEHNRLYWYRQTLGQGPEFLTYFQNEAQLEKSRLLSDRFSAERPKGSFSTLEIQRTEQGDSAMYLCASSLQTAGETQYFGPGTRLLVL.

The V gene is TRBV5-1, the J gene TRBJ2-1, with 7 nucleotides matching TRBD1. From germline, CDR1 is SGHRS and CDR2 YFSETQ. This CDR3 is 16 amino acids long. The V gene end was trimmed by 4 bases and the J gene end by 4 bases; junction bases not matched to a gene: 11. In DNA, the CDR3 is TGCGCCAGCAGCCGGGCAGGGGGTTTGCAGTACAATGAGCAGTTCTTC. This encodes CASSRAGGLQYNEQFF.

The chain recombines TRBV6-4 with TRBJ2-3; 10 bases match TRBD2. V shed 5 bases and J 1 base; nucleotides not matched to a gene: 0. Per the germline V gene, CDR1 is MRHNA and CDR2 is SNTAGT. The length of the CDR3 is 14 residues. As DNA, the CDR3 is TGTGCCAGCAGTCTAGCGGGGGGCACAGATACGCAGTATTTT. Its protein product is CASSLAGGTDTQYF.

The chain joins TRBV2 to TRBJ2-2; TRBD1 might be the D (5 bases). The V gene's germline CDR1 is SNHLY and CDR2 FYNNEI. The CDR3 contains 14 residues. Trimming took off 2 bases at V and 4 bases at J, with 8 bases between the two ends. The CDR3 is CASSEQGPTGELFF. DNA of the CDR3: TGTGCCAGCAGTGAACAGGGCCCCACCGGGGAGCTGTTTTTT.

The rearrangement joins TRBV11-2 to TRBJ2-4, with D maybe TRBD1 (6 bases). The V and J ends lost 5 bases and 6 bases respectively, with 17 bases between them. The CDR3 runs to 15 residues. Germline V gives CDR1 SGHAT, CDR2 FQNNGV. For the CDR3, the DNA is TGTGCCAGCAGCGTCCCGGGACAAAATCCAAACATTCAGTACTTC. Protein: CASSVPGQNPNIQYF.

This clone was observed once. The chain employs TRBV5-1 and TRBJ2-1, with 9 bases that match TRBD1. The CDR3 extends over 14 amino acids. Germline V lookup: CDR1 SGHRS, CDR2 YFSETQ. The junction had 1 base not matched to a gene; V was cut back by 0 bases and J by 6 bases. DNA for the CDR3: TGCGCCAGCAGCTTGGGGGACAGGGCCAATGAGCAGTTCTTC. It yields the protein CASSLGDRANEQFF.

The V gene is TRBV5-1, the J gene TRBJ1-6; weak D call: TRBD1 (5 bases). Germline CDR1 and CDR2: SGHRS and YFSETQ. The CDR3 spans 15 residues. The V and J ends lost 2 bases and 10 bases respectively, with 16 bases between them. CDR3 coding DNA: TGCGCCAGCAGCTTCAACCCTTCGGGGGACTCACCCCTCCACTTT. Amino acids: CASSFNPSGDSPLHF.

The chain carries TRBV2 and TRBJ2-2; D is unresolved. Trimming took off 6 bases at V and 5 bases at J, with 16 bases between the two ends. Germline V gene lookup returns CDR1 SNHLY and CDR2 FYNNEI. This CDR3 has 15 residues. CDR3 loop: CASSAPLPGTGELFF. In DNA, the CDR3 is TGTGCCAGCAGCGCCCCCCTTCCCGGTACCGGGGAGCTGTTTTTT.

The chain has TRBV5-1 and TRBJ2-5, with D unresolved. In germline, CDR1 is SGHRS, CDR2 YFSETQ. Trimming removed 0 bases from V and 1 base from J, with 7 bases in between. This CDR3 comprises 14 residues. CDR3 in amino acids: CASSLGVIQETQYF. CDR3 DNA: TGCGCCAGCAGCTTGGGAGTTATCCAAGAGACCCAGTACTTC.

The rearrangement uses TRBV7-9 and TRBJ1-6; D might be TRBD1 (6 bases). Deletions cut 3 bases from V and 9 bases from J, with 15 bases between. Germline V gene lookup returns CDR1 SEHNR and CDR2 FQNEAQ (reference sequence). This CDR3 contains 15 residues. CDR3 loop: CASSLDTGSGSPLHF. Written as DNA, the CDR3 is TGTGCCAGCAGCTTGGATACAGGGTCGGGTTCACCCCTCCACTTT.

The chain joins TRBV28 to TRBJ1-6; D is unclear. Trimming left V 5 bases short and J 10 bases short, with 12 bases between. This CDR3 is built from 13 residues. Per the germline V gene, CDR1 is MDHEN and CDR2 is SYDVKM. The CDR3 DNA is TGTGCCAGCAGTCCGACATTTTACTCACCCCTCCACTTT. It encodes CASSPTFYSPLHF.

The chain has TRBV9 and TRBJ1-1; D unclear. V shed 0 bases and J shed 1 base, with 10 bases lying between them. This CDR3 has 15 residues. Germline V gene sequence: CDR1 SGDLS, CDR2 YYNGEE. CDR3 amino acids: CASSVEGWANTEAFF. The CDR3 DNA is TGTGCCAGCAGCGTAGAAGGCTGGGCGAACACTGAAGCTTTCTTT. Full variable domain (missing parts from reference TRBV9 and TRBJ1-1): DSGVTQTPKHLITATGQRVTLRCSPRSGDLSVYWYQQSLDQGLQFLIQYYNGEERAKGNILERFSAQQFPDLHSELNLSSLELGDSALYFCASSVEGWANTEAFFGQGTRLTVV.

J is TRBJ1-5 and V is TRBV28, with 9 positions matching TRBD1. The CDR3 has 13 residues. Germline trimming cut 10 bases from V and 8 bases from J; bases unmatched to any gene: 9. Germline CDR1 is MDHEN and CDR2 is SYDVKM. The CDR3 loop reads CAITDRGRKPQHF. As DNA, the CDR3 is TGTGCCATAACCGACAGGGGGAGGAAGCCCCAGCATTTT. Supplemented by reference TRBV28 and TRBJ1-5, the full variable domain reads DVKVTQSSRYLVKRTGEKVFLECVQDMDHENMFWYRQDPGLGLRLIYFSYDVKMKEKGDIPEGYSVSREKKERFSLILESASTNQTSMYLCAITDRGRKPQHFGDGTRLSIL.